One and the same sample provided the 19 T cell receptor beta chains below, sequenced in a study of shared clonotypes between healthy human individuals. The naive CD8 subset, CD45RO-negative cells positively selected for CCR7, excluded terminally differentiated effector memory CD45RA+ cells. Generated by immunoSEQ multiplex PCR, the TCRdb table keeps only in-frame clones and is missing some. The sample has about 2 million clones, around 96% seen once. The sample was naive CD8+ T cells sorted from blood. These receptor sequences come from a man in his late teens or twenties in good health.

To note about this clone: The sample contains more than one DNA sequence encoding this CDR3. This chain joins TRBV11-2 and TRBJ2-7, with no clear D. Germline CDR1 SGHAT, CDR2 FQNNGV. V lost 1 base to trimming and J lost 0 bases, with 7 bases between them. The CDR3 runs to 14 residues. The CDR3 spells CASSLVGPSYEQYF. The CDR3 DNA is TGTGCCAGCAGCTTAGTTGGTCCCTCCTACGAGCAGTACTTC.

This rearrangement joins TRBV7-9 to TRBJ2-7; possibly TRBD1 or TRBD2 for D (5 bases each). Trimming removed 1 base from V and 0 bases from J, with 10 bases in between. This CDR3 has 15 residues. Per germline, CDR1 SEHNR and CDR2 FQNEAQ (reference sequence). The CDR3 DNA sequence: TGTGCCAGCAGCTTAGATGAGGGGAACTCCTACGAGCAGTACTTC. Translating gives CASSLDEGNSYEQYF.

This chain uses TRBV27 with TRBJ2-7; 11 nucleotides line up with TRBD2. This CDR3 spans 12 amino acids. Germline V gives CDR1 MNHEY, CDR2 SMNVEV (reference sequence). The CDR3 sequence: CVSGGASYEQYF. In DNA form, the CDR3 reads TGTGTTAGCGGGGGGGCTTCCTACGAGCAGTACTTC.

This clone was seen just once. The J gene is TRBJ2-7, the V gene TRBV6-6, with D uncertain. This CDR3 contains 16 residues. Trimming cost V 0 bases and J 7 bases, with 19 bases left between them. The germline gives CDR1 MNHNY, CDR2 SVGAGI (reference sequence). CDR3 DNA: TGTGCCAGCAGTTACTCACCCGACCAATCGCCTCGGGAGCAGTACTTC. Its protein is CASSYSPDQSPREQYF.

The chain is built from TRBV6-4 and TRBJ2-1; D is ambiguous. The CDR3 is 15 amino acids. V gave up 0 bases and J gave up 4 bases, with 10 bases separating them. CDR1 and CDR2 from the germline V gene are MRHNA and SNTAGT. CDR3 amino acids: CASSDSSLGYNEQFF. For the CDR3, the DNA is TGTGCCAGCAGTGACTCCTCCTTGGGGTACAATGAGCAGTTCTTC.

The chain has TRBV7-8 and TRBJ1-1, with TRBD1 matching 7 bases. V gave up 0 bases and J gave up 2 bases; unmatched junction bases: 6. The CDR3 runs to 16 residues. Germline CDR1 reads SGHVS; CDR2 reads FQNEAQ. CDR3 bases: TGTGCCAGCAGCTTAGCGCAGGGGACAGTTAACACTGAAGCTTTCTTT. Translated, it gives CASSLAQGTVNTEAFF.

This chain connects TRBV11-2 to TRBJ2-2; D possibly corresponds to TRBD2 (6 bases). V was shortened by 4 bases and J by 8 bases, with 23 bases between the two germline ends. CDR1 SGHAT and CDR2 FQNNGV come from the germline V gene. The CDR3 covers 17 residues. CDR3 sequence reads: CASSYRQPGLLRGELFF. DNA for the CDR3: TGTGCCAGCAGCTATAGGCAACCGGGACTCCTGAGAGGGGAGCTGTTTTTT.

For this clone: Just one base apart from a much larger clone, this may be a read error. The same CDR3 also results from other DNA sequences found in this sample. The CDR3 sequence is CASSYGGSTEAFF. CDR3 in DNA: TGTGCCAGCAGTTACGGGGGGAGCACTGAAGCTTTCTTT. The chain recombines TRBV6-5 with TRBJ1-1, with a weak D call TRBD1 (5 bases). This CDR3 spans 13 amino acids. Germline V lookup: CDR1 MNHEY, CDR2 SVGAGI. V lost 2 bases and J 4 bases, leaving 8 bases between the germline ends.

This chain joins TRBV28 and TRBJ1-2; 7 positions agree with TRBD1. Germline CDR1 MDHEN, CDR2 SYDVKM. V was pared by 7 bases and J by 6 bases, with 14 bases of the junction left unmatched. CDR3 length: 15 residues. This chain's CDR3 is CASTPSWDSANGYTF. For the CDR3, the DNA is TGTGCCAGCACCCCAAGCTGGGACAGCGCTAATGGCTACACCTTC.

This clone has only one observation. The CDR3: CASSLGRGTLSYEQYF. The CDR3 region has the DNA TGTGCCAGCAGCTTAGGTCGAGGGACTTTATCCTACGAGCAGTACTTC. The gene calls are TRBV7-9 and TRBJ2-7; possible D gene TRBD2, 6 bases. CDR3 length equals 16 residues. The germline V and J ends were trimmed by 1 base and 1 base, with 14 bases remaining between them. Germline V CDR1 and CDR2: SEHNR, FQNEAQ (reference sequence).

The chain uses TRBV28 and TRBJ2-3, with TRBD2 matching 8 bases. The CDR3 consists of 14 residues. J gave up 4 bases and V 2 bases, and 2 bases lay outside the gene matches. Germline V lookup: CDR1 MDHEN, CDR2 SYDVKM. CDR3 nucleotides: TGTGCCAGCAGTTTACCCGGGGGGGCAGATACGCAGTATTTT. Protein sequence: CASSLPGGADTQYF. The entire variable domain, with the rest obtained from reference TRBV28 and TRBJ2-3, is as follows: DVKVTQSSRYLVKRTGEKVFLECVQDMDHENMFWYRQDPGLGLRLIYFSYDVKMKEKGDIPEGYSVSREKKERFSLILESASTNQTSMYLCASSLPGGADTQYFGPGTRLTVL.

The rearrangement joins TRBV28 to TRBJ1-6; 7 bases are a match to TRBD1. In germline, CDR1 is MDHEN, CDR2 SYDVKM. The CDR3 runs to 14 residues. The J segment lost 6 bases and the V segment lost 4 bases, leaving 3 bases of the junction unmatched. The CDR3 DNA reads as TGTGCCAGCAGTTCCCCAGGGGGTAATTCACCCCTCCACTTT. Protein sequence: CASSSPGGNSPLHF.

The chain uses TRBV4-1 and TRBJ1-2, with 9 bases that match TRBD1. The J segment lost 4 bases and the V segment lost 4 bases, leaving 10 bases of the junction unmatched. The CDR3 runs 16 residues. The germline CDR1 and CDR2 sequences are MGHRA and YSYEKL. The CDR3 DNA is TGCGCCAGCAGCCCGGGACAGGGCGTGTTCAGCTATGGCTACACCTTC. This gives the protein CASSPGQGVFSYGYTF.

The chain carries TRBV14 and TRBJ1-2; 7 bases align to TRBD1. The CDR3 extends over 17 amino acids. From germline, CDR1 is SGHDN and CDR2 FVKESK. The V and J ends lost 0 bases and 1 base, in that order; junction bases with no gene match: 8. CDR3 residues: CASSQEGQSSVNYGYTF. Here the CDR3 DNA reads TGTGCCAGCAGCCAAGAGGGACAGTCGAGTGTTAACTATGGCTACACCTTC.

The chain combines TRBV5-1 with TRBJ2-7; TRBD1 matches at 7 bases. Germline CDR1 SGHRS, CDR2 YFSETQ. J was trimmed by 6 bases and V by 4 bases; bases with no gene match: 7. This CDR3 spans 13 amino acids. The CDR3 region has the DNA TGCGCCAGCAGCCACACAGGGGAATCCGAGCAGTACTTC. Encoded protein: CASSHTGESEQYF. The full variable domain, its missing parts supplied by reference TRBV5-1 and TRBJ2-7, is KAGVTQTPRYLIKTRGQQVTLSCSPISGHRSVSWYQQTPGQGLQFLFEYFSETQRNKGNFPGRFSGRQFSNSRSEMNVSTLELGDSALYLCASSHTGESEQYFGPGTRLTVT.

This chain uses TRBV15 with TRBJ2-3, with unresolved D. Germline assignment: CDR1 LNHNV and CDR2 YYDKDF (reference sequence). The CDR3 is 14 residues long. Between the trimmed V and J ends, which lost 0 bases and 3 bases, there was a span of 7 bases. CDR3 residues: CATSRDPATDTQYF. CDR3 DNA sequence: TGTGCCACCAGCAGAGACCCAGCAACAGATACGCAGTATTTT.

As to this clone: This sample includes further DNA sequences coding for the same CDR3. The DNA of the CDR3 is TGTGCCAGCAGTTACCGACAGTTCTACGAGCAGTACTTC. Its protein is CASSYRQFYEQYF. The chain recombines TRBV6-5 with TRBJ2-7, with TRBD1 as a possible D gene (5 bases). V lost 2 bases and J lost 3, with 8 bases in between. Germline V CDR1 and CDR2: MNHEY, SVGAGI. This CDR3 has 13 amino acids.

Remarks on this clone: One end of the junction varies from germline; a read error may be responsible. The chain employs TRBV7-7 and TRBJ1-2; the D gene is possibly TRBD1 (5 bases). CDR3 size: 15 residues. The germline V gene encodes CDR1 SSHAT and CDR2 FNYEAQ (reference sequence). The CDR3, as DNA: TGTGCTAGCAGCTTATCTCCTGCGGGGGACTATGGCTACACCTTC. Translating gives CASSLSPAGDYGYTF.

This chain uses TRBV6-5 with TRBJ1-1, with 10 nucleotides matching TRBD1. CDR1 MNHEY and CDR2 SVGAGI come from the germline V gene. V shed 5 bases, J shed 5 bases, and the junction held 8 bases outside the gene matches. The CDR3 contains 15 residues. CDR3 in amino acids: CASSAGTGVWTEAFF. The CDR3 DNA follows: TGTGCCAGCAGTGCCGGGACAGGGGTGTGGACTGAAGCTTTCTTT.